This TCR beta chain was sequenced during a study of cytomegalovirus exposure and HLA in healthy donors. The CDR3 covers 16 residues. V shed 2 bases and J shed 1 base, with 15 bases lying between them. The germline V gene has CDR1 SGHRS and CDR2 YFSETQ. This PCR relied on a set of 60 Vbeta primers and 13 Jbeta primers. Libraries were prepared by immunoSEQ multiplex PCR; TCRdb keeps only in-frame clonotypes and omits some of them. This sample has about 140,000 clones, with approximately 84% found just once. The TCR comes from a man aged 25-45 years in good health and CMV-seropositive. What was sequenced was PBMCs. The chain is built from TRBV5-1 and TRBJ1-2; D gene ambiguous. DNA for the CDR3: TGCGCCAGCAGCTTCCCCTCGGGTGAGGGTAACTATGGCTACACCTTC. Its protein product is CASSFPSGEGNYGYTF.